These T cell receptor beta chains were read from a single sample in a study of blood T cell repertoires in COVID-19. Clones were read by immunoSEQ multiplex PCR, and TCRdb kept only the in-frame ones, dropping some. The sample has roughly 92,000 clones; around 80% are singletons. Sequencing was done on a sample of peripheral blood. The receptors derive from a woman at least 80 years old with active or convalescent COVID-19. Both conserved end residues are part of each CDR3. The D gene is left open where the match is weak. Rows may omit the clone size; those that give it use once, few, many or a size class.

d_call,v_call,clone_size,j_call,cdr3_nt,cdr3_aa
.,TRBV19,.,TRBJ1-2,TGTGCCAGTAGTCTCCGCCAGGGCGCTAACTATGGCTACACCTTC,CASSLRQGANYGYTF
.,TRBV5-8,.,TRBJ2-3,TGTGCCAGCAGCTTGGGTGTTTCAGGGACTAGCACAGATACGCAGTATTTT,CASSLGVSGTSTDTQYF
.,TRBV11-1,once,TRBJ2-3,TGTGCCAGCAGCTTACAGGGGAGCACAGATACGCAGTATTTT,CASSLQGSTDTQYF
.,TRBV5-1,few,TRBJ1-1,TGCGCCAGCAGCTTCGGCAGGTCGGGGACTGAAGCTTTCTTT,CASSFGRSGTEAFF
.,TRBV12-5,.,TRBJ1-6,TGTGCTAGTGGTTCCGGGACAAATAATTCACCCCTCCACTTT,CASGSGTNNSPLHF
.,TRBV28,.,TRBJ2-3,TGTGCCAGCAGCCCGCCGGGGGGCGGAACGCAGTATTTT,CASSPPGGGTQYF
TRBD2,TRBV5-1,.,TRBJ2-7,TGCGCCAGCAGCTTTGCGGGAGGATCCTACGAGCAGTACTTC,CASSFAGGSYEQYF
.,TRBV4-3,once,TRBJ2-1,TGCGCCAGCAGCCAAGGTCTCCGTAACAATGAGCAGTTCTTC,CASSQGLRNNEQFF
.,TRBV9,.,TRBJ2-2,TGTGCCAGCAGCGTCGTACAGGGATCCACCGGGGAGCTGTTTTTT,CASSVVQGSTGELFF
TRBD1,TRBV19,.,TRBJ2-2,TGTGCCAGTAGTCACAGGGGGCGCGGAACCGGGGAGCTGTTTTTT,CASSHRGRGTGELFF
TRBD1,TRBV5-1,.,TRBJ1-1,TGCGCCAGCAGCCCGGGGACAGGGCACACTGAAGCTTTCTTT,CASSPGTGHTEAFF
.,TRBV27,.,TRBJ1-5,TGTGCCAGCACGGCGGATAGGGGGAATAGCAATCAGCCCCAGCATTTT,CASTADRGNSNQPQHF
.,TRBV19,.,TRBJ1-2,TGTGCCAGCACTATAGAAAGGGGCAGGGTGAGCTACACCTTC,CASTIERGRVSYTF
TRBD1,TRBV5-6,.,TRBJ1-4,TGTGCCAGCAGCTTGATGGGACAGCAGCTACTTGATGAAAAACTGTTTTTT,CASSLMGQQLLDEKLFF
TRBD1,TRBV18,.,TRBJ2-2,TGTGCCAGCTCACCGGGACAGACCACCGGGGAGCTGTTTTTT,CASSPGQTTGELFF
.,TRBV6-1,.,TRBJ1-1,TGTGCCAGCAGTGAACCTCTCTCTGAAGCTTTCTTT,CASSEPLSEAFF
TRBD1,TRBV18,.,TRBJ1-2,TGTGCCAGCTCACCACCGACAGGGGGCGGCTATGGCTACACCTTC,CASSPPTGGGYGYTF
.,TRBV4-3,.,TRBJ1-4,TGCGCCAGCAGCCAAGACCGAGGGGAAAAACTGTTTTTT,CASSQDRGEKLFF
TRBD1,TRBV5-1,.,TRBJ2-7,TGCGCCAGCAGTTATGGCCCCGACAGGGGCTCCTACGAGCAGTACTTC,CASSYGPDRGSYEQYF
.,TRBV19,.,TRBJ1-5,TGTGCCAGTAGTATAGATCGGGGAGTAAATCAGCCCCAGCATTTT,CASSIDRGVNQPQHF
TRBD1,TRBV2,.,TRBJ2-3,TGTGCCAGCAGATTGGACAGGGGTGGCGCAGATACGCAGTATTTT,CASRLDRGGADTQYF
TRBD1,TRBV7-3,.,TRBJ2-7,TGTGCCAGCAGCTTAGGAAGGGGGCAGGAGCAGTACTTC,CASSLGRGQEQYF
TRBD2,TRBV5-1,.,TRBJ2-3,TGCGCCAGCAGCCCACAAGGACTAGCGGGATTCTCGACAGATACGCAGTATTTT,CASSPQGLAGFSTDTQYF
TRBD1,TRBV9,few,TRBJ1-2,TGTGCCAGCAGCGTAGCGGACAGGGGGGATGGCTACACCTTC,CASSVADRGDGYTF
.,TRBV5-4,.,TRBJ1-2,TGTGCCAGCAGCTTGGGTCGGACACTTTATGGCTACACCTTC,CASSLGRTLYGYTF
TRBD1,TRBV2,once,TRBJ2-7,TGTGCCAGCAGGAGAGTTCGGGACAGCTCCTACGAGCAGTACTTC,CASRRVRDSSYEQYF
TRBD2,TRBV10-3,few,TRBJ2-2,TGTGCCATCAGCGCGGGACTAGTGGGCTTCACCGGGGAGCTGTTTTTT,CAISAGLVGFTGELFF
TRBD2,TRBV7-6,.,TRBJ2-1,TGTGCCAGCAGCTTAATAAGCGGGGCCTGGGATGAGCAGTTCTTC,CASSLISGAWDEQFF
TRBD1,TRBV4-1,.,TRBJ2-5,TGCGCCAGCGCTCAGGGGGCGAAGGATCAAGAGACCCAGTACTTC,CASAQGAKDQETQYF
.,TRBV3-1/TRBV3-2,.,TRBJ2-3,TGTGCCAGCAGCCAAGGTCGGGGGGCGCCGGATACGCAGTATTTT,CASSQGRGAPDTQYF
.,TRBV9,many,TRBJ1-1,TGTGCCAGCAGCGTGGTCCCCGGGGGGAACACTGAAGCTTTCTTT,CASSVVPGGNTEAFF
.,TRBV6-5,.,TRBJ1-4,TGTGCCAGCAACCGTGGGGGGGCCGGGGAAAAACTGTTTTTT,CASNRGGAGEKLFF
.,TRBV7-8,.,TRBJ2-1,TGTGCCAGCAGGCCTGGACTTGGGAATGAGCAGTTCTTC,CASRPGLGNEQFF